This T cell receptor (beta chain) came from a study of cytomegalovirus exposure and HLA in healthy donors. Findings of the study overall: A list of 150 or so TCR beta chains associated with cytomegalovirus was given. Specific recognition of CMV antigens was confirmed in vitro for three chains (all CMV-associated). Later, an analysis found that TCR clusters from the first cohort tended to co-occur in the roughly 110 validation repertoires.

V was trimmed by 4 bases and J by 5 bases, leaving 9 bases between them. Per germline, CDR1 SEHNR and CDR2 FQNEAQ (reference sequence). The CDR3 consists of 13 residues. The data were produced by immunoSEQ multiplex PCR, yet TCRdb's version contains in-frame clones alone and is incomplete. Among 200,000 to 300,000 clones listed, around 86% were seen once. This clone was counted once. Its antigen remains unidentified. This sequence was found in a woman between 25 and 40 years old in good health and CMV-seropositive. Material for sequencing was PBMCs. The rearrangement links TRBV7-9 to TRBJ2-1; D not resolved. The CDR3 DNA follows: TGTGCCAGCAGCTCCCTGGCGGACAATGAGCAGTTCTTC. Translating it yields CASSSLADNEQFF.